The clone carrying this TCR beta chain was counted a few times. What it binds is unknown. No conserved phenylalanine or tryptophan is present at the end of the CDR3, so a read error is the likely explanation. The data are from a study of T cells in Graves' hyperthyroidism and ophthalmopathy. Turning to the study itself: Pretreatment peripheral blood was obtained at initial diagnosis. Whole-study results and caveats: Most thyroid clonotypes expanded above 0.001 were also detected in blood. Prediction of ophthalmopathy progression came a median 6.5 months pre-onset.

Exclusions: uncontrolled infection, other autoimmune disease, pregnancy, lactation. In germline, CDR1 is SGHTA, CDR2 FQGNSA. The V end was cut by 2 bases, the J end by 0 bases, with 11 bases between. The CDR3 totals 15 residues. Amplification yielded TCR beta CDR3 regions, with RNA transcripts as the source. The TCR CDR3 was amplified in a first-round RT-PCR using the HTBI primer set. One entry per CDR3 protein results from TCRdb running MiXCR on the multiplex PCR reads. The repertoire holds about 600,000 distinct CDR3 sequences, with approximately 15% as singletons. The V call is TRBV7-2, the J call TRBJ2-7; TRBD2 might be the D (5 bases). The source material was blood. This sequence was found in a woman in her thirties or forties with Graves' ophthalmopathy. The CDR3: CASSLRGSGSYEQYY. In DNA form, the CDR3 reads TGTGCCAGCAGCTTACGGGGTTCCGGCTCCTACGAGCAGTACTAC.